These 28 T cell receptor beta chains were all obtained from the same sample, sequenced in a study of blood T cell repertoires in COVID-19. Assay used: immunoSEQ multiplex PCR; TCRdb lists only in-frame clones, some missing. The table includes 35,000 to 45,000 clones, 75% to 90% detected once. Sequencing was carried out using peripheral blood. These receptor sequences come from a man aged 55 to 70 with acute or convalescent COVID-19.

V gene TRBV2 combines with J gene TRBJ2-7; 7 nucleotides agree with TRBD1. CDR1 is SNHLY and CDR2 is FYNNEI in the germline V gene. There are 16 residues in the CDR3. Unmatched junction bases numbered 11, after V lost 5 bases and J lost 1 base. The CDR3 loop is CASSPVIDRASYEQYF. The CDR3 coding sequence is TGTGCCAGCAGTCCCGTAATAGACAGGGCTTCCTACGAGCAGTACTTC.

This clone was detected only once. V gene TRBV7-9 combines with J gene TRBJ2-5; no firm D call. The CDR3 has 14 amino acids. Per germline, CDR1 SEHNR and CDR2 FQNEAQ (reference sequence). Trimming left V 8 bases short and J 0 bases short, with 13 bases between. CDR3 DNA: TGTGCCAGCGCTGACTCGCGCGACCAAGAGACCCAGTACTTC. This sequence encodes CASADSRDQETQYF.

This clone was counted a single time. This chain joins TRBV19 and TRBJ2-1; D possibly corresponds to TRBD2 (6 bases). V lost 9 bases and J lost 8, with 14 bases in between. Per the germline V gene, CDR1 is LNHDA and CDR2 is SQIVND (reference sequence). This CDR3 has 12 residues. Here the CDR3 DNA reads TGTGCCAGCGGGAGTGGTGGAGATGAGCAGTTCTTC. The encoded protein is CASGSGGDEQFF.

The chain couples TRBV5-8 to TRBJ2-1; 8 bases line up with TRBD1. Germline assignment: CDR1 SGHTS and CDR2 YDEGEE. With V trimmed by 3 bases and J by 4 bases, 9 bases remained unmatched. CDR3 size: 16 residues. The CDR3 region is CASSYRQGIRYNEQFF. CDR3 nucleotides: TGTGCCAGCAGCTACAGACAGGGGATCAGGTACAATGAGCAGTTCTTC. Filled out from reference TRBV5-8 and TRBJ2-1, the complete variable domain reads EAGVTQSPTHLIKTRGQQATLRCSPISGHTSVYWYQQALGLGLQFLLWYDEGEERNRGNFPPRFSGRQFPNYSSELNVNALELEDSALYLCASSYRQGIRYNEQFFGPGTRLTVL.

In its sample, this clone was seen a few times. J is TRBJ2-7 and V is TRBV19; D might be TRBD2 (5 bases). The CDR3 totals 15 residues. Germline assignment: CDR1 LNHDA and CDR2 SQIVND (reference sequence). V lost 3 bases to trimming and J lost 0 bases, with 12 bases between them. The CDR3 spells CASSIRSGSSYEQYV. As DNA, the CDR3 is TGTGCCAGTAGTATTAGGAGCGGTAGCTCCTACGAGCAGTACGTC.

The chain has TRBV18 and TRBJ2-3; possible D gene TRBD1, 5 bases. V lost 6 bases and J lost 3, with 16 bases in between. CDR1 is KGHSH, CDR2 LQKENI, per germline. The CDR3 totals 15 residues. As DNA, the CDR3 is TGTGCCAGCTCCTTCCAACAAGGGGATACAGATACGCAGTATTTT. The encoded protein is CASSFQQGDTDTQYF.

This chain uses TRBV18 with TRBJ1-2; 10 bases align to TRBD1. Germline V gives CDR1 KGHSH, CDR2 LQKENI. The CDR3 loop spans 15 amino acids. V dropped 3 bases and J dropped 4; count of bases not matched to a gene: 5. CDR3 region: CASSPRDRGSYGYTF. The DNA of the CDR3 is TGTGCCAGCTCACCCCGGGACAGGGGTAGCTATGGCTACACCTTC. Complete variable domain (other parts from reference TRBV18 and TRBJ1-2): NAGVMQNPRHLVRRRGQEARLRCSPMKGHSHVYWYRQLPEEGLKFMVYLQKENIIDESGMPKERFSAEFPKEGPSILRIQQVVRGDSAAYFCASSPRDRGSYGYTFGSGTRLTVV.

The chain has TRBV5-1 and TRBJ1-1; D ambiguous. The germline V gene has CDR1 SGHRS and CDR2 YFSETQ. This CDR3 has 16 amino acids. Between the trimmed V and J ends, which lost 1 base and 1 base, there was a span of 14 bases. The CDR3 nucleotides read TGCGCCAGCAGCTTGAACACACCGGGATCGAACACTGAAGCTTTCTTT. As protein: CASSLNTPGSNTEAFF.

CDR3 DNA: TGTGCCAGCAGTAGCGGGAGAGTCTACAATGAGCAGTTCTTC. Protein product: CASSSGRVYNEQFF. The chain uses TRBV6-5 and TRBJ2-1, with 8 nucleotides matching TRBD2. The CDR3 totals 14 residues. Germline V CDR1 and CDR2: MNHEY, SVGAGI. Trimming removed 5 bases from V and 3 bases from J; junction bases left unmatched: 3.

The rearrangement uses TRBV18 and TRBJ2-1; tentatively, D is TRBD2 (5 bases). This CDR3 has 14 residues. Germline CDR1 is KGHSH and CDR2 is LQKENI. Trimming pared 2 bases from V and 8 bases from J, leaving 13 bases between. The chain's CDR3 is CASSPEGLGYEQFF. In DNA form, the CDR3 reads TGTGCCAGCTCACCAGAGGGTCTAGGCTATGAGCAGTTCTTC.

The chain recombines TRBV20-1 with TRBJ2-5; 9 bases map to TRBD2. V lost 3 bases, J lost 3 bases, and 14 bases stayed unmatched. This CDR3 is 17 amino acids long. Germline V gives CDR1 DFQATT, CDR2 SNEGSKA (reference sequence). The CDR3, as DNA: TGCAGTGCTAGTTCGGATCGGACTAGCGAGGAGGAAGAGACCCAGTACTTC. This translates into CSASSDRTSEEEETQYF.

This clone was observed a single time. For the CDR3, the DNA is TGTGCCAGCAGGGTCCTAGGAGATACGCAGTATTTT. This codes for CASRVLGDTQYF. V is TRBV2 and J is TRBJ2-3; D gene unclear. CDR1 is SNHLY and CDR2 is FYNNEI in the germline V gene. The germline V and J ends were trimmed by 6 bases and 5 bases, with 9 bases remaining between them. The CDR3 totals 12 residues.

The gene calls are TRBV27 and TRBJ2-2, with TRBD2 matching over 12 bases. J lost 0 bases, V lost 6 bases, and 2 bases had no gene match. Looked up from germline, CDR1 is MNHEY and CDR2 is SMNVEV (reference sequence). This CDR3 comprises 16 residues. The CDR3 DNA follows: TGTGCCAGCAGACGGACTAGCGGGACGAACACCGGGGAGCTGTTTTTT. Protein product: CASRRTSGTNTGELFF.

This sequence joins TRBV5-4 and TRBJ2-7; 7 bases fit TRBD2. Germline CDR1 and CDR2: SGHNT and YYREEE (reference sequence). V was clipped by 1 base and J by 4 bases; unmatched bases: 14. The CDR3 contains 17 residues. CDR3 in amino acids: CASSLPPGAGAKYEQYF. CDR3 nucleotides: TGTGCCAGCAGCTTGCCCCCCGGGGCGGGAGCTAAGTACGAGCAGTACTTC. Using reference TRBV5-4 and TRBJ2-7 for the parts outside the CDR3, the full variable domain is ETGVTQSPTHLIKTRGQQVTLRCSSQSGHNTVSWYQQALGQGPQFIFQYYREEENGRGNFPPRFSGLQFPNYSSELNVNALELDDSALYLCASSLPPGAGAKYEQYFGPGTRLTVT.

The chain has TRBV5-1 and TRBJ2-7, with D perhaps TRBD2 (6 bases). The CDR3 covers 14 residues. Germline V gene sequence: CDR1 SGHRS, CDR2 YFSETQ. The germline V and J ends were trimmed by 4 bases and 1 base, with 12 bases remaining between them. The CDR3 DNA follows: TGCGCCAGCAGCCCCCTTAGCGGTTCCTACGAGCAGTACTTC. Amino acid sequence: CASSPLSGSYEQYF.

The CDR3 here is CASSREKETQYF. CDR3 nucleotide sequence: TGTGCCAGCAGCCGGGAGAAGGAGACCCAGTACTTC. The chain uses TRBV11-3 and TRBJ2-5, with D perhaps matching TRBD2 (6 bases). The CDR3 consists of 12 residues. The V end was cut by 5 bases, the J end by 5 bases, with 9 bases between. Germline CDR1 reads SGHNT; CDR2 reads YENEEA.

The rearrangement links TRBV5-1 to TRBJ1-6; 8 nucleotides line up with TRBD1. This CDR3 has 15 residues. V was clipped by 4 bases and J by 6 bases; unmatched bases: 6. Germline V gives CDR1 SGHRS, CDR2 YFSETQ. The CDR3 DNA reads as TGCGCCAGCAGCCCAGGACAGGGTCTTAATTCACCCCTCCACTTT. Translated: CASSPGQGLNSPLHF. Based on the CDR3 plus reference TRBV5-1 and TRBJ1-6, the full variable domain is KAGVTQTPRYLIKTRGQQVTLSCSPISGHRSVSWYQQTPGQGLQFLFEYFSETQRNKGNFPGRFSGRQFSNSRSEMNVSTLELGDSALYLCASSPGQGLNSPLHFGNGTRLTVT.

The chain joins TRBV18 to TRBJ1-2; a possible D gene is TRBD1 (5 bases). This CDR3 is 16 amino acids long. Germline V gene sequence: CDR1 KGHSH, CDR2 LQKENI. Deletions cut 4 bases from V and 8 bases from J, with 23 bases between. The CDR3 nucleotides read TGTGCCAGCTCACGTAACCGCGATACCGGGACTCAGGGCTACACCTTC. It is translated as CASSRNRDTGTQGYTF.

The J gene is TRBJ2-5, the V gene TRBV5-4; TRBD2 matches 9 bases. The CDR3 contains 14 residues. Germline V lookup: CDR1 SGHNT, CDR2 YYREEE (reference sequence). J gave up 5 bases and V 2 bases, and 4 bases lay outside the gene matches. The CDR3 DNA reads TGTGCCAGCAGCTTTAGCGGGAGTGTGGAGACCCAGTACTTC. Its translation is CASSFSGSVETQYF.

The chain recombines TRBV28 with TRBJ1-2, with D maybe TRBD1 (5 bases). CDR1 is MDHEN and CDR2 is SYDVKM in the germline V gene. The CDR3 is made up of 13 amino acids. Trimming removed 5 bases from V and 2 bases from J, with 9 bases in between. This CDR3 reads CASSGQGNYGYTF. CDR3 sequence (DNA): TGTGCCAGCAGTGGGCAGGGAAACTATGGCTACACCTTC.

This clone was counted once. The CDR3 coding sequence is TGTGCCAGTAGTTACAGGAGCTATGGCTACACCTTC. This codes for CASSYRSYGYTF. The chain links TRBV19 to TRBJ1-2, with D possibly matching TRBD1 (5 bases). From germline, CDR1 is LNHDA and CDR2 SQIVND (reference sequence). The ends were cut back, 5 bases at V and 4 bases at J, with 8 bases in the middle. The length of the CDR3 is 12 residues.

This chain links TRBV5-1 with TRBJ2-2; 9 bases are a match to TRBD1. Germline values: CDR1 SGHRS, CDR2 YFSETQ. The V gene end was trimmed by 0 bases and the J gene end by 6 bases; junction bases not matched to a gene: 6. The CDR3 runs 16 residues. The CDR3 DNA reads TGCGCCAGCAGCTTGGGCCGGGACAGGGTTGCCGGGGAGCTGTTTTTT. The encoded protein is CASSLGRDRVAGELFF.

The chain has TRBV19 and TRBJ1-4; TRBD1 might be the D (5 bases). Germline loops: CDR1 LNHDA, CDR2 SQIVND (reference sequence). The CDR3 totals 13 residues. V was pared by 4 bases and J by 8 bases, with 11 bases between. CDR3 protein: CASSRATVEKLFF. CDR3 nucleotide sequence: TGTGCCAGTAGTAGAGCGACAGTCGAAAAACTGTTTTTT. Drawing the rest from reference TRBV19 and TRBJ1-4, the complete variable domain is DGGITQSPKYLFRKEGQNVTLSCEQNLNHDAMYWYRQDPGQGLRLIYYSQIVNDFQKGDIAEGYSVSREKKESFPLTVTSAQKNPTAFYLCASSRATVEKLFFGSGTQLSVL.

The count of this clone is one. The chain links TRBV6-5 to TRBJ2-4, with TRBD1 matching over 9 bases. CDR3 length: 14 residues. The junction had 4 bases not matched to a gene; V was cut back by 6 bases and J by 4 bases. CDR1 is MNHEY, CDR2 SVGAGI, per germline. The CDR3 loop reads CASRDDRGKNIQYF. In nucleotides, the CDR3 is TGTGCCAGCAGGGACGACAGGGGGAAAAACATTCAGTACTTC.

DNA of the CDR3: TGTGCCAGCAGCCCCGACAGGGTAAGGGTCGAGCAGTACTTC. This gives the protein CASSPDRVRVEQYF. The chain employs TRBV6-5 and TRBJ2-7; 7 bases match TRBD1. V shed 6 bases and J 6 bases; nucleotides not matched to a gene: 11. The germline V gene encodes CDR1 MNHEY and CDR2 SVGAGI. This CDR3 region has 14 residues.

In the case of this clone: Different DNA sequences within this sample yield the same CDR3. The V gene is TRBV3-1 (or the pseudogene TRBV3-2), the J gene TRBJ2-1, with 11 bases aligning to TRBD2. J gave up 4 bases and V 4 bases, and 3 bases lay outside the gene matches. Per the germline V gene, CDR1 is LGHDT and CDR2 is YNNKEL (reference sequence). The CDR3 is 15 residues long. CDR3 coding DNA: TGTGCCAGCAGCCCATTAGCGGGAGGGTACAATGAGCAGTTCTTC. This translates into CASSPLAGGYNEQFF.

The V gene is TRBV28, the J gene TRBJ2-4; 7 bases align to TRBD1. Germline values: CDR1 MDHEN, CDR2 SYDVKM. The CDR3 length is 17 residues. V lost 10 bases, J lost 1 base, and 16 bases stayed unmatched. The CDR3 is CATENNRGNLAKNIQYF. The CDR3 DNA reads TGTGCCACCGAAAACAACAGGGGAAATTTGGCCAAAAACATTCAGTACTTC.

V and J are TRBV7-6 and TRBJ2-6, with D unclear. The CDR3 extends over 15 amino acids. Trimming took 3 bases from V and 4 from J, leaving 10 bases between them. Germline-derived CDR1 and CDR2 are SGHVS and FNYEAQ. As DNA, the CDR3 is TGTGCCAGCAGCTTCGCAGGTTCAGGGGCCAACGTCCTGACTTTC. Protein sequence: CASSFAGSGANVLTF. The full variable domain, its missing parts supplied by reference TRBV7-6 and TRBJ2-6, is GAGVSQSPRYKVTKRGQDVALRCDPISGHVSLYWYRQALGQGPEFLTYFNYEAQQDKSGLPNDRFSAERPEGSISTLTIQRTEQRDSAMYRCASSFAGSGANVLTFGAGSRLTVL.